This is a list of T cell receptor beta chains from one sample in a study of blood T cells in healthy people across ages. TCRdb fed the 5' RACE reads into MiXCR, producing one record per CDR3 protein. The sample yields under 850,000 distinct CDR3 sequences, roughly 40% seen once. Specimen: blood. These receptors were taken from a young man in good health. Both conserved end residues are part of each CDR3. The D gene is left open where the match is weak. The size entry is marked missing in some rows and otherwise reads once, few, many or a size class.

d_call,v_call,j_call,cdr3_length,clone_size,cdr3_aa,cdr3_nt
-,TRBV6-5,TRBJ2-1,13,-,CASRRDTNNEQFF,TGTGCCAGCAGAAGGGACACAAACAATGAGCAGTTCTTC
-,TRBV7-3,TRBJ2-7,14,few,CASSLTRQGDEQYF,TGTGCCAGCAGCTTAACGCGGCAGGGTGACGAGCAGTACTTC
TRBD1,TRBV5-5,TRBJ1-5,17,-,CASSLRDRDYSNQPQHF,TGTGCCAGCAGCTTGAGGGACAGGGATTATAGCAATCAGCCCCAGCATTTT
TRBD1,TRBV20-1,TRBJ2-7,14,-,CSARVGTGFSEQYF,TGCAGTGCTAGGGTAGGGACAGGGTTCTCCGAGCAGTACTTC
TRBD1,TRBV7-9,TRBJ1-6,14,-,CASSETGSNSPLHF,TGTGCCAGCAGCGAGACAGGGAGCAATTCACCCCTCCACTTT
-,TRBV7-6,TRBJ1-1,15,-,CASSLVWVGNTEAFF,TGTGCCAGCAGCTTAGTCTGGGTAGGGAACACTGAAGCTTTCTTT
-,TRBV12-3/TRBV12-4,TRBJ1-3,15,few,CASSHRDRAGNTIYF,TGTGCCAGCAGTCACCGGGACCGTGCTGGAAACACCATATATTTT
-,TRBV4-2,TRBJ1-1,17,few,CASSQGAGPRVPTEAFF,TGTGCCAGCAGCCAAGGGGCTGGGCCTAGGGTTCCCACTGAAGCTTTCTTT
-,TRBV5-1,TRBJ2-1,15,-,CASSFFSSSYNEQFF,TGCGCCAGCAGCTTCTTCTCGAGCTCCTACAATGAGCAGTTCTTC
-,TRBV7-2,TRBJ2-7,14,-,CASNLGGAPYEQYF,TGTGCCAGCAACTTAGGGGGGGCCCCCTACGAGCAGTACTTC
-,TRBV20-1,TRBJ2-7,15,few,CSARDLGTPSYEQYF,TGCAGTGCTAGAGATCTCGGGACACCATCCTACGAGCAGTACTTC
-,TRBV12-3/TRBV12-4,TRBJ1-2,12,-,CASSFNVGGYTF,TGTGCCAGCAGTTTTAACGTCGGTGGCTACACCTTC
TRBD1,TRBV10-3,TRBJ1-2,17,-,CAISEKGTGESNYGYTF,TGTGCCATCAGTGAAAAAGGGACAGGGGAATCTAACTATGGCTACACCTTC
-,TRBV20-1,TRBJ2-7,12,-,CSARPVNYEQYF,TGCAGTGCTAGGCCAGTCAACTACGAGCAGTACTTC
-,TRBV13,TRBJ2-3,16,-,CASSLEAGSGTDTQYF,TGTGCCAGCAGCTTAGAGGCGGGGAGTGGCACAGATACGCAGTATTTT
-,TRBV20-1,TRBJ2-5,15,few,CSAPPRGPPLSEQYF,TGCAGTGCTCCCCCGCGGGGCCCCCCTCTTTCTGAGCAGTACTTC
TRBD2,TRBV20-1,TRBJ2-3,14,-,CSRGGLAAGDTRYF,TGCAGTAGGGGTGGACTAGCGGCGGGTGATACGCGGTATTTT
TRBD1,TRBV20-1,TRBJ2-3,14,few,CSAKPGQGTDTQYF,TGCAGTGCTAAGCCTGGACAGGGCACAGATACGCAGTATTTT
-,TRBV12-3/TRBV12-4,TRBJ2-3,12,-,CASRLAADTQYF,TGTGCCAGCAGATTAGCAGCAGATACGCAGTATTTT
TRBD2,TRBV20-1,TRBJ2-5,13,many,CSARVGREETQYF,TGCAGTGCTAGAGTGGGGAGGGAAGAGACCCAGTACTTC
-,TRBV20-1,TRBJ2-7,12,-,CSASQGAYEQYF,TGCAGTGCTAGTCAAGGGGCCTACGAGCAGTACTTC
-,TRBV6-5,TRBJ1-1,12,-,CASMKWNTEAFF,TGTGCCAGCATGAAATGGAACACTGAAGCTTTCTTT
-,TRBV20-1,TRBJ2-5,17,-,CSARGLRTNPTRETQYF,TGCAGTGCTAGAGGCCTTAGGACAAACCCAACGAGAGAGACCCAGTACTTC
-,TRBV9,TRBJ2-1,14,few,CASSVTGDNYEQFF,TGTGCCAGCAGCGTGACAGGTGATAACTATGAGCAGTTCTTC
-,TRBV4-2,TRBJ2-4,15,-,CASSQVEIAKNIQYF,TGTGCCAGCAGCCAAGTTGAAATAGCCAAAAACATTCAGTACTTC
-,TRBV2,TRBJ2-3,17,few,CASIFDPLGLSTDTQYF,TGTGCCAGCATATTCGACCCGCTAGGGCTTAGCACAGATACGCAGTATTTT
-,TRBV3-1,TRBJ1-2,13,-,CATRSTANYGYTF,TGTGCCACCCGGTCTACAGCTAACTATGGCTACACCTTC
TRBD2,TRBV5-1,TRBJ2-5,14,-,CARSFLAVQETQYF,TGCGCCAGGAGCTTCCTAGCGGTCCAAGAGACCCAGTACTTC
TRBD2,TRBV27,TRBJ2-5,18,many,CASRSRVGSGGVEETQYF,TGTGCCAGCAGAAGTAGAGTGGGTAGCGGGGGGGTAGAAGAGACCCAGTACTTC
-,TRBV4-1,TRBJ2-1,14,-,CASSQDRFSNEQFF,TGCGCCAGCAGCCAAGATCGCTTCTCCAATGAGCAGTTCTTC
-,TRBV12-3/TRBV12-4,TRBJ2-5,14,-,CASSVGDFLETQYF,TGTGCCAGCAGTGTCGGGGACTTCCTAGAGACCCAGTACTTC
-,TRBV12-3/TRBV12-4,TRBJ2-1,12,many,CASSFPGNEQFF,TGTGCCAGCAGTTTCCCCGGAAATGAGCAGTTCTTC
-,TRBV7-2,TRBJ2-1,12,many,CASSWAADEQFF,TGTGCCAGTAGCTGGGCCGCGGATGAGCAGTTCTTC
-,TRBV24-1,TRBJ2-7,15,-,CATSDRGNGDSGQYF,TGTGCCACCAGTGATCGTGGGAACGGGGACTCGGGGCAGTACTTC